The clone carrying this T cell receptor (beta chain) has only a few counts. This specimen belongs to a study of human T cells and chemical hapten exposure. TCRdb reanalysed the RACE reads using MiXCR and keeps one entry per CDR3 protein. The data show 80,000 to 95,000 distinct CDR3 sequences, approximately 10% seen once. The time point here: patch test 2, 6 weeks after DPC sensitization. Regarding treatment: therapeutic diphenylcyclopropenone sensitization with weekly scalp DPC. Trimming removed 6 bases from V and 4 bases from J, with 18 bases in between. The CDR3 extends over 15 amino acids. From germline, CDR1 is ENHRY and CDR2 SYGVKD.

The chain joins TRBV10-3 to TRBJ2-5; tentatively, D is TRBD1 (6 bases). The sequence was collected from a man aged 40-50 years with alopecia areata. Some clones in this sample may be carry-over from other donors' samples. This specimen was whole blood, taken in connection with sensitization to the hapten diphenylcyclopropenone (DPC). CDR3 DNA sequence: TGTGCCATCAGCAACCAGGACAGTACCCGAGAGACCCAGTACTTC. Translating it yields CAISNQDSTRETQYF.